Presented here are 5 T cell receptor beta chains from one specimen sequenced in a study of blood T cell repertoires in COVID-19. Sequenced by immunoSEQ multiplex PCR; TCRdb stores in-frame clones only, minus some. Counted here are 250,000 to 300,000 clones, 88% occurring once; the ten biggest clones make up 10% to 12%. What was sequenced was peripheral blood. These receptors came from a woman under 40 with COVID-19, enrolled during active disease.

This sequence joins TRBV19 and TRBJ2-3, with a tentative D call TRBD1 (6 bases). The CDR3 loop spans 15 amino acids. V was shortened by 5 bases and J by 5 bases, with 17 bases between the two germline ends. Germline V gene lookup returns CDR1 LNHDA and CDR2 SQIVND (reference sequence). Here the CDR3 DNA reads TGTGCCAGTAGTCAAAGGCCCAGGGGCGGAGATACGCAGTATTTT. It translates to CASSQRPRGGDTQYF.

The rearrangement uses TRBV4-2 and TRBJ2-6, with unresolved D. Between the trimmed V and J ends, which lost 1 base and 0 bases, there was a span of 4 bases. In germline, CDR1 is LGHNA, CDR2 YNFKEQ. CDR3 length: 15 amino acids. The DNA for the CDR3 is TGTGCCAGCAGCCAAGCGGGCTCTGGGGCCAACGTCCTGACTTTC. This codes for CASSQAGSGANVLTF.

This chain connects TRBV20-1 to TRBJ1-1; D not certain. The CDR3 has 11 amino acids. In germline, CDR1 is DFQATT, CDR2 SNEGSKA (reference sequence). V dropped 6 bases and J dropped 11 bases, with 16 bases sitting between them. CDR3 in DNA: TGCAGTGCCCCCTTGCGGGGTGGGGCTTTCTTT. It translates to CSAPLRGGAFF.

The chain has TRBV6-1 and TRBJ2-5, with a possible D match to TRBD2 (5 bases). V lost 4 bases and J lost 7, with 16 bases in between. Germline-derived CDR1 and CDR2 are MNHNS and SASEGT. The CDR3 extends over 14 amino acids. DNA of the CDR3: TGTGCCAGCAGTGCCCGGGGTTCCGGCGGGACCCAGTACTTC. As protein: CASSARGSGGTQYF.

The V and J genes are TRBV5-4 and TRBJ2-5; D is possibly TRBD1 (5 bases). This CDR3 has 15 residues. Germline V gene data show CDR1 as SGHNT and CDR2 as YYREEE (reference sequence). V was trimmed by 0 bases and J by 4 bases, leaving 13 bases between them. This chain's CDR3 is CASSLALRVGETQYF. CDR3 sequence (DNA): TGTGCCAGCAGCTTGGCTCTCAGGGTGGGAGAGACCCAGTACTTC.